This TCR beta chain derives from a study of blood T cell repertoires in COVID-19. About the research overall: Researchers got acute and convalescent COVID-19 samples from the United States, Italy and Spain. T cells, B-cell-depleted T cells, or PBMCs supplied cDNA or gDNA.

Trimming cost V 5 bases and J 5 bases, with 10 bases left between them. CDR3 size: 12 residues. Germline CDR1 reads SGHAT; CDR2 reads FQDESV (reference sequence). As handled by the study authors: Reference gene primer amplification in the assay estimated nucleated cell counts. The protocol was immunoSEQ multiplex PCR, while the TCRdb copy is restricted to in-frame clones and leaves out a portion. V, J and clone size derive from that table, while D and trimming were established from the DNA sequence. The sample has fewer than 350,000 clones, around 87% seen once. This TCR derives from a woman between 45 and 65 years old who had recovered from COVID-19. The sequenced material came from peripheral blood. The chain carries TRBV11-1 and TRBJ2-7; no clear D gene. CDR3 in amino acids: CASSPFEDEQYF. In DNA form, the CDR3 reads TGTGCCAGCAGCCCGTTTGAGGACGAGCAGTACTTC.